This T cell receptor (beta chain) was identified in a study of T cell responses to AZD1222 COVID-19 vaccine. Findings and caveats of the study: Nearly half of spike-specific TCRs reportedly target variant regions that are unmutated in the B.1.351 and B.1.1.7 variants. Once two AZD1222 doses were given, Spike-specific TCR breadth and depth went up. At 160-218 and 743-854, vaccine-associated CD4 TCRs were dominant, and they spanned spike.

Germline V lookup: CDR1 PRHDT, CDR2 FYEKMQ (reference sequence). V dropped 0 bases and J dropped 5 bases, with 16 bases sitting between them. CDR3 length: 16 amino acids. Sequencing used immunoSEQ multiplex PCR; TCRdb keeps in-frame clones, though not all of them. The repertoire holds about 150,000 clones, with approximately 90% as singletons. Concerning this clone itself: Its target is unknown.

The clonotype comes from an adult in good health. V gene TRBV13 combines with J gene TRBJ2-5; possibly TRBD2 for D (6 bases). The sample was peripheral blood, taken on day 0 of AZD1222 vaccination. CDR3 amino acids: CASSLGGSGFGETQYF. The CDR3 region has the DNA TGTGCCAGCAGCTTAGGCGGGAGTGGTTTCGGGGAGACCCAGTACTTC. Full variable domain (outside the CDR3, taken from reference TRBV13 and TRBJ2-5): AAGVIQSPRHLIKEKRETATLKCYPIPRHDTVYWYQQGPGQDPQFLISFYEKMQSDKGSIPDRFSAQQFSDYHSELNMSSLELGDSALYFCASSLGGSGFGETQYFGPGTRLLVL.